This TCR beta chain came from a study of OX40 agonist ivuxolimab in advanced cancers. About the study as a whole: The costimulatory receptor OX40 (CD134) was targeted by ivuxolimab, a fully human IgG2 agonistic monoclonal antibody. Intravenous ivuxolimab was administered to patients every 2 weeks at six dose levels: 0.01, 0.1, 0.3, 1.5, 3 and 10 mg/kg. Of the approximately 53 patients in dose escalation, about 20 had hepatocellular carcinoma, about 15 had melanoma, 9 had renal cell carcinoma and 9 had head and neck cancer. The dose-escalation cohort was over 70% male with a mean age of around 62 years, ranging from roughly 20 to 80. Patients were allowed to have had prior anti-PD-1, anti-PD-L1 or anti-CTLA-4 therapy, and around two fifths of the dose-escalation patients had been treated with checkpoint inhibitors. Three dose-escalation patients achieved partial responses, one with hepatocellular carcinoma and two with cutaneous melanoma. Peripheral TCRbeta sequencing aimed to test whether ivuxolimab altered TCR sequence diversity and caused clonal T-cell expansion. The paper describes the monotherapy dose-escalation part (N = 52 patients) of the phase I trial of ivuxolimab. On the study overall, not on this receptor specifically: On average, CD8+ T cells showed more expanded clones than CD4+ T cells after ivuxolimab. Low levels of normalized T-cell clonal expansion were also seen in some nonresponding patients. Partial responders in the 0.1-3.0 mg/kg groups had among the lowest normalized peripheral clonal expansion, especially among CD8+ T cells. Clonal expansion of both CD4+ and CD8+ blood T cells was observed from baseline to week 6 at doses 0.1 to 3.0 mg/kg. The antigen specificity of the clonally expanded peripheral T cells was not determined.

The CDR3, from cysteine to phenylalanine, totals 14 residues. Left in the record is the CDR3 DNA by itself, 42 bases read in frame from the first base. According to the germline V gene (reference sequence), CDR1 reads SSHAT and CDR2 reads FNYEAQ. On this clone: The antigen it binds to is not known. The germline gene is not matched at one end of the junction; a read error may be the cause.

Genomic DNA was extracted from sorted cells for sequencing of the TCRbeta CDR3 region. The immunoSEQ Assay was used for sequencing of TCRbeta CDR3 regions. TCRdb took over this immuneACCESS table, retaining in-frame rearrangements with V and J assigned. Such tables are incomplete; in checked studies, under half of the missing clones stem from an unresolved V gene, and the remainder is unexplained. The table for this sample lists 60,000 to 85,000 clones; 77% of them were counted only once. The biggest ten clones account for around 1.6% of the sample. Patients with autoimmune disease history or receiving systemic immunosuppression were excluded from the trial. Peripheral blood for TCR sequencing was collected from all dose cohorts at baseline, on cycle 4 day 1, and on cycle 7 day 1. Samples came from an open-label, multicenter, first-in-human phase I dose-escalation trial of ivuxolimab. Adults with locally advanced or metastatic head and neck squamous cell, hepatocellular, melanoma or renal cell carcinoma were enrolled in the trial. Before TCR sequencing, CD4+ T cells and CD8+ T cells from peripheral blood were sorted into separate populations.

The material was CD4+ or CD8+ T cells sorted from blood, obtained in a trial of the OX40 agonist ivuxolimab. The receptor's source is an adult with an advanced solid tumor such as melanoma, head and neck, liver or kidney cancer. This receptor chain uses TRBV7-7 and TRBJ1-4; 5 matching bases give a weak D call of TRBD1. The DNA reads as follows: TGTGCTAGCAGCCCCAATCAGGGTTCTGAAAAACTGTTTTTT. Translated, it reads CASSPNQGSEKLFF.